The present TCR beta chain was sequenced within a study of blood T cell repertoires in COVID-19. In the study overall: Material from acute and convalescent COVID-19 was sourced from the United States, Italy and Spain. T cells, B-cell-depleted T cells, or PBMCs provided the cDNA or gDNA that served as material.

Under the authors' procedure: Counts of nucleated cells, estimated from reference gene primer amplification, were obtained. This table comes from immunoSEQ multiplex PCR, and its TCRdb copy is limited to in-frame clones, with some not included. That table gives V, J and clone size, and the DNA gave D and trimming. The sample shows 71,000 or so clones, roughly four fifths of them seen only once. The V gene end was trimmed by 5 bases and the J gene end by 8 bases; junction bases not matched to a gene: 11. This CDR3 region has 15 residues. Germline V lookup: CDR1 SGHTA, CDR2 FQGTGA. This clonotype was sampled from a man between 70 and 80 years old with acute or convalescent COVID-19. V gene TRBV7-3 combines with J gene TRBJ1-1; 10 bases agree with TRBD1. Sequences were obtained from peripheral blood. For the CDR3, the DNA is TGTGCCAGCAGCGGAAACTCCGGGACAGGGGTCGAAGCTTTCTTT. Protein sequence: CASSGNSGTGVEAFF.